These 27 T cell receptor beta chains were sequenced from one sample in a study of technical replicates of blood from several donors (dated by TCRdb to about 2017). Library prep was done by the immunoSEQ multiplex PCR assay. The table comes from immuneACCESS by way of TCRdb, which keeps in-frame sequences with V and J called. Part of the clones is missing from these tables; in studies checked, under half for an unresolved V gene and the rest for unknown reasons. The sample contains about 49,000 clones, 92% of them found a single time. The ten biggest clones cover about 4.3% of the sample. The sequenced sample was PBMCs. These receptors were taken from a human donor in good health. Some clones in this sample may be carry-over from other donors' samples.

The chain uses TRBV4-3 and TRBJ2-1, with D maybe TRBD2 (6 bases). Trimming stripped 0 bases from V and 7 bases from J, with 22 bases between. CDR3 length: 18 amino acids. From germline, CDR1 is LGHNA and CDR2 YSLEER. CDR3 protein: CASSQEIVRASATNEQFF. For the CDR3, the DNA is TGCGCCAGCAGCCAAGAGATAGTTCGTGCTAGCGCCACGAATGAGCAGTTCTTC.

The chain is built from TRBV4-2 and TRBJ2-7; D not resolved. Trimming left V 4 bases short and J 2 bases short, with 6 bases between. Germline CDR1 is LGHNA and CDR2 is YNFKEQ. The CDR3 contains 12 residues. CDR3 residues: CASSPSPYEQYF. CDR3 DNA: TGTGCCAGCAGCCCATCCCCCTACGAGCAGTACTTC.

V is TRBV11-2 and J is TRBJ2-7; 7 bases are shared with TRBD1. This CDR3 has 12 amino acids. The V and J ends lost 5 bases and 5 bases, in that order; junction bases with no gene match: 3. Germline V lookup: CDR1 SGHAT, CDR2 FQNNGV. CDR3: CASSRDRDEQYF. The CDR3 DNA reads as TGTGCCAGCAGCAGAGACAGGGACGAGCAGTACTTC.

Only a few counts were recorded for this clone. V usage is TRBV5-4 and J usage is TRBJ1-1; D gene ambiguous. Germline V gives CDR1 SGHNT, CDR2 YYREEE (reference sequence). The V end was cut by 0 bases, the J end by 4 bases, with 4 bases between. This CDR3 comprises 12 residues. In nucleotides, the CDR3 is TGTGCCAGCAGCTTGGCCAGCACTGAAGCTTTCTTT. Its protein product is CASSLASTEAFF.

The CDR3 region is CASRSGFYEQYF. CDR3 DNA: TGTGCCAGCCGGTCGGGGTTCTACGAGCAGTACTTC. V gene TRBV28 combines with J gene TRBJ2-7; possibly TRBD2 for D (5 bases). V was cut by 8 bases and J by 3 bases, with 11 bases left in between. CDR3 length: 12 amino acids. CDR1 is MDHEN and CDR2 is SYDVKM in the germline V gene.

V gene TRBV14 combines with J gene TRBJ2-7; TRBD2 aligns across 10 bases. Germline lookup yields CDR1 SGHDN and CDR2 FVKESK. V lost 0 bases, J lost 1 base, and 6 bases stayed unmatched. This CDR3 spans 17 amino acids. For the CDR3, the DNA is TGTGCCAGCAGCCAAGATCTGGAGCGGGGGGGATCCTACGAGCAGTACTTC. Residues: CASSQDLERGGSYEQYF.

The rearrangement uses TRBV10-3 and TRBJ1-2; TRBD1 aligns across 8 bases. The CDR3 extends over 15 amino acids. V lost 3 bases, J lost 5 bases, and 8 bases stayed unmatched. Germline CDR1 and CDR2: ENHRY and SYGVKD. The CDR3 loop reads CAISDPQGVGYGYTF. CDR3 nucleotides: TGTGCCATCAGTGACCCACAGGGGGTGGGGTATGGCTACACCTTC.

A note on this clone: Other DNA variants within this sample encode the same CDR3. V usage is TRBV7-9 and J usage is TRBJ2-6, with D unclear. V shed 1 base and J shed 0 bases, with 7 bases lying between them. Germline V lookup: CDR1 SEHNR, CDR2 FQNEAQ (reference sequence). The CDR3 loop spans 16 amino acids. CDR3 DNA: TGTGCCAGCAGCTTAGATGGCAGCTCTGGGGCCAACGTCCTGACTTTC. Protein: CASSLDGSSGANVLTF.

The chain links TRBV7-2 to TRBJ1-5; D is ambiguous. The CDR3 totals 15 residues. Germline V gene lookup returns CDR1 SGHTA and CDR2 FQGNSA. Deletions cut 5 bases from V and 0 bases from J, with 11 bases between. The CDR3 region has the DNA TGTGCCAGCAGCCCCTTCCGGGATAGCAATCAGCCCCAGCATTTT. Protein sequence: CASSPFRDSNQPQHF.

The CDR3 protein is CASSQELAGGTNTGELFF. As DNA, the CDR3 is TGCGCCAGCAGCCAAGAATTAGCGGGAGGAACGAACACCGGGGAGCTGTTTTTT. The chain joins TRBV4-3 to TRBJ2-2; 10 nucleotides agree with TRBD2. The CDR3 is 18 amino acids. Germline values: CDR1 LGHNA, CDR2 YSLEER. V shed 0 bases, J shed 0 bases, and the junction held 4 bases outside the gene matches.

This clone is a singleton in its sample. This rearrangement joins TRBV6-5 to TRBJ1-2; 11 bases map to TRBD1. V was pared by 6 bases and J by 4 bases, with 7 bases of the junction left unmatched. The germline V gene has CDR1 MNHEY and CDR2 SVGAGI. The CDR3 runs to 15 residues. CDR3 amino acids: CASSGGQGAGYGYTF. Here the CDR3 DNA reads TGTGCCAGCAGCGGCGGACAGGGGGCAGGCTATGGCTACACCTTC.

The J gene is TRBJ1-3, the V gene TRBV6-1; 7 nucleotides align to TRBD1. The ends lost 8 bases at V and 2 bases at J; junction bases unmatched: 6. The CDR3 consists of 14 residues. The germline V gene encodes CDR1 MNHNS and CDR2 SASEGT. The CDR3 loop reads CASVGTEAGNTIYF. As DNA, the CDR3 is TGTGCCAGCGTGGGGACAGAGGCTGGAAACACCATATATTTT.

The rearrangement joins TRBV5-4 to TRBJ1-2, with TRBD1 matching 7 bases. The CDR3 sequence is 15 residues long. J was trimmed by 6 bases and V by 4 bases; bases with no gene match: 12. Germline assignment: CDR1 SGHNT and CDR2 YYREEE (reference sequence). CDR3 amino acids: CASSLDRPQRDGYTF. CDR3 DNA sequence: TGTGCCAGCAGCCTGGACAGGCCCCAACGTGATGGCTACACCTTC.

The chain combines TRBV29-1 with TRBJ2-7; D possibly corresponds to TRBD2 (6 bases). Trimming stripped 7 bases from V and 5 bases from J, with 18 bases between. The germline CDR1 and CDR2 sequences are SQVTM and ANQGSEA. This CDR3 spans 13 amino acids. The DNA for the CDR3 is TGCAGCGGCATAACGGGACTCCGCAACGAGCAGTACTTC. It is translated as CSGITGLRNEQYF.

This clone is a singleton in its sample. V is TRBV7-2 and J is TRBJ1-4, with 7 bases lining up with TRBD1. In germline, CDR1 is SGHTA, CDR2 FQGNSA. This CDR3 has 16 residues. Losses at the gene ends were 4 bases for V and 8 bases for J; bases not matched to a gene: 13. The CDR3 coding sequence is TGTGCCAGCAGCTCCGCCGGTAACAGGGGAGGAGAAAAACTGTTTTTT. Its translation is CASSSAGNRGGEKLFF.

The V gene is TRBV11-2, the J gene TRBJ2-2; 8 nucleotides match TRBD2. The CDR3 is made up of 17 amino acids. V was clipped by 5 bases and J by 1 base; unmatched bases: 9. Germline V CDR1 and CDR2: SGHAT, FQNNGV. DNA of the CDR3: TGTGCCAGCAGCCTCCGCAGCGGGGGCCAGAACACCGGGGAGCTGTTTTTT. Protein product: CASSLRSGGQNTGELFF.

The chain is built from TRBV6-1 and TRBJ1-2, with a tentative D call TRBD1 (5 bases). Germline values: CDR1 MNHNS, CDR2 SASEGT. The CDR3 consists of 17 residues. With 4 bases removed from V and 0 bases from J, the gap between germline ends came to 18 bases. CDR3 protein: CASSGGVGRTPNYGYTF. CDR3 DNA: TGTGCCAGCAGTGGGGGGGTGGGCAGGACTCCTAACTATGGCTACACCTTC.

The chain recombines TRBV6-6 with TRBJ2-7, with TRBD2 identical over 7 bases. The CDR3 loop spans 14 amino acids. Germline V lookup: CDR1 MNHNY, CDR2 SVGAGI (reference sequence). V trimming: 9 bases; J trimming: 4 bases; junction bases outside the gene matches: 12. DNA of the CDR3: TGTGCCAGTACCGGGGGGAGCTCCGATTACGAGCAGTACTTC. As protein: CASTGGSSDYEQYF.

V usage is TRBV28 and J usage is TRBJ2-1; 10 bases match TRBD2. The trim removed 5 bases at V and 10 bases at J, leaving 2 bases unmatched. The CDR3 has 12 amino acids. Germline CDR1 reads MDHEN; CDR2 reads SYDVKM. The CDR3 region is CASSQLAGEQFF. The DNA of the CDR3 is TGTGCCAGCAGTCAACTAGCGGGGGAGCAGTTCTTC.

J is TRBJ1-2 and V is TRBV4-2; 10 bases line up with TRBD1. This CDR3 is built from 15 residues. CDR1 is LGHNA, CDR2 YNFKEQ, per germline. V shed 4 bases and J 6 bases; nucleotides not matched to a gene: 8. Written as DNA, the CDR3 is TGTGCCAGCAGCCCAAAGACAGGGGGCGCGAATGGCTACACCTTC. Translated: CASSPKTGGANGYTF.

V usage is TRBV29-1 and J usage is TRBJ1-2; TRBD1 is a possible D gene (6 bases). This CDR3 region has 11 residues. Germline CDR1 SQVTM, CDR2 ANQGSEA. V was clipped by 4 bases and J by 4 bases, with 7 bases between them. This CDR3 reads CSVGTVYGYTF. DNA of the CDR3: TGCAGCGTTGGGACAGTCTATGGCTACACCTTC.

The rearrangement uses TRBV5-5 and TRBJ2-3, with TRBD2 identical over 8 bases. With V trimmed by 2 bases and J by 6 bases, 2 bases remained unmatched. The CDR3 length is 13 residues. In germline, CDR1 is SGHKS, CDR2 YYEKEE (reference sequence). The CDR3 loop is CASSFQRGDTQYF. In DNA form, the CDR3 reads TGTGCCAGCAGCTTTCAGCGGGGGGATACGCAGTATTTT.

The chain uses TRBV11-3 and TRBJ2-2; 7 bases agree with TRBD1. J gave up 1 base and V 4 bases, and 3 bases lay outside the gene matches. Germline V gene lookup returns CDR1 SGHNT and CDR2 YENEEA. This CDR3 is 15 amino acids long. The CDR3 coding sequence is TGTGCCAGCAGCTCTAGACAGGGGAACACCGGGGAGCTGTTTTTT. It codes for CASSSRQGNTGELFF. Variable domain in full (rest from reference TRBV11-3 and TRBJ2-2): EAGVVQSPRYKIIEKKQPVAFWCNPISGHNTLYWYLQNLGQGPELLIRYENEEAVDDSQLPKDRFSAERLKGVDSTLKIQPAELGDSAVYLCASSSRQGNTGELFFGEGSRLTVL.

The chain is built from TRBV5-1 and TRBJ2-7; the match to TRBD2 covers 12 bases. The junction had 5 bases not matched to a gene; V was cut back by 7 bases and J by 0 bases. CDR3 length: 15 residues. Looked up from germline, CDR1 is SGHRS and CDR2 is YFSETQ. CDR3 sequence reads: CASASGGVNSYEQYF. As DNA, the CDR3 is TGCGCCAGCGCTAGCGGGGGGGTCAACTCCTACGAGCAGTACTTC.

This chain joins TRBV21-1 and TRBJ2-5; TRBD2 reflects the table's D call only, with no check against the DNA. TRBV21-1 counts as a pseudogene. This CDR3 contains 20 residues. CDR3 sequence (DNA): TGTGCCAGCAGCGGTAACCGGGACAGGGGACTAGCGGGCTTCCAAGAGACCCAGTACTTC. This encodes CASSGNRDRGLAGFQETQYF.

In DNA form, the CDR3 reads TGTGCCAGTGCGACAGGGGGAAGATCGAACTATGGCTACACCTTC. Protein sequence: CASATGGRSNYGYTF. The chain is built from TRBV7-8 and TRBJ1-2; 9 nucleotides agree with TRBD1. The CDR3 length is 15 residues. Germline V gene data show CDR1 as SGHVS and CDR2 as FQNEAQ. J gave up 2 bases and V 9 bases, and 10 bases lay outside the gene matches.

Points on this clone: A junction boundary mismatches the germline segment, possibly from a read error. The CDR3: CASSLQGLAGVLLHF. Here the CDR3 DNA reads TGTGCCAGCAGCCTGCAGGGACTAGCGGGGGTCCTCCTACACTTC. This chain connects TRBV2 to TRBJ2-7, with TRBD2 identical over 14 bases. This CDR3 has 15 residues. The germline CDR1 and CDR2 sequences are SNHLY and FYNNEI.